The sequence of this T cell receptor beta chain was determined in a study of blood T cell repertoires in COVID-19. The assay was immunoSEQ multiplex PCR, and TCRdb's table has in-frame clones only and misses some. The profile shows tens of thousands of clones, approximately 86% of them singletons. The CDR3 is 14 residues long. Trimming removed 3 bases at V and 7 bases at J, with 10 bases between. Germline V gives CDR1 LNHDA, CDR2 SQIVND (reference sequence). Sequencing was done on a sample of peripheral blood. The rearrangement joins TRBV19 to TRBJ1-6; D is possibly TRBD1 (5 bases). The source of this sequence is a woman aged 45-59 years with active or convalescent COVID-19. CDR3 loop: CASSMGGGNSPLHF. The CDR3 DNA sequence: TGTGCCAGTAGTATGGGGGGTGGCAATTCACCCCTCCACTTT.